Shown below are 10 T cell receptor beta chains from a single sample sequenced in a study of blood T cell repertoires in COVID-19. The data were produced by immunoSEQ multiplex PCR, yet TCRdb's version contains in-frame clones alone and is incomplete. The sample contains 200,000 to 300,000 clones, over 75% of which appear only once. The sequenced sample consisted of peripheral blood. The receptor source for this set is a human donor in a cohort sampled during active COVID-19.

The V and J genes are TRBV15 and TRBJ1-1; no clear D. V was pared by 0 bases and J by 10 bases, with 15 bases between. In germline, CDR1 is LNHNV, CDR2 YYDKDF (reference sequence). The CDR3 loop spans 14 amino acids. CDR3 DNA sequence: TGTGCCACCAGCAGAGAAGTAGTCCGATCTGGAGCTTTCTTT. This encodes CATSREVVRSGAFF.

The chain couples TRBV10-1 to TRBJ2-3, with D unresolved. The CDR3 is 13 residues long. Germline V gene sequence: CDR1 WNHNN, CDR2 SYGVQD (reference sequence). V was clipped by 3 bases and J by 0 bases, with 4 bases between them. The CDR3 nucleotides are TGCGCCAGCAGTGACCCTAGCACAGATACGCAGTATTTT. Translating gives CASSDPSTDTQYF.

The chain combines TRBV5-6 with TRBJ2-3; D not certain. The CDR3 totals 14 residues. Trimming cost V 4 bases and J 2 bases, with 11 bases left between them. Germline V lookup: CDR1 SGHDT, CDR2 YYEEEE. CDR3 coding DNA: TGTGCCAGCAGCAGAGAACTCATCACAGATACGCAGTATTTT. Translation: CASSRELITDTQYF.

DNA for the CDR3: TGTGCCAGCAGCCAAGATTCGGCAGGGGTAGTAGGTGGCTACACCTTC. Protein sequence: CASSQDSAGVVGGYTF. V gene TRBV3-1 (or the pseudogene TRBV3-2) combines with J gene TRBJ1-2; D may be TRBD1 (6 bases). CDR3 length: 16 residues. The germline V gene encodes CDR1 LGHDT and CDR2 YNNKEL (reference sequence). V lost 0 bases and J 7 bases, leaving 18 bases between the germline ends.

In DNA form, the CDR3 reads TGCGCCAGCAGCTTGGCCGGGGGGCTAGGGCAGCCCCAGCATTTT. Its translation is CASSLAGGLGQPQHF. This chain uses TRBV5-1 with TRBJ1-5, with a weak D call TRBD1 (6 bases). Per the germline V gene, CDR1 is SGHRS and CDR2 is YFSETQ. The CDR3 is 15 amino acids. Trimming stripped 0 bases from V and 7 bases from J, with 14 bases between.

This chain connects TRBV4-2 to TRBJ2-5; D might be TRBD1 (5 bases). Germline CDR1 and CDR2: LGHNA and YNFKEQ. Trimming removed 0 bases at V and 2 bases at J, with 7 bases between. This CDR3 has 14 residues. The chain's CDR3 is CASSQDAGQETQYF. Written as DNA, the CDR3 is TGTGCCAGCAGCCAAGATGCAGGGCAAGAGACCCAGTACTTC.

The chain combines TRBV27 with TRBJ2-5, with D perhaps matching TRBD1 (6 bases). The length of the CDR3 is 15 residues. Trimming took off 2 bases at V and 1 base at J, with 11 bases between the two ends. Germline lookup yields CDR1 MNHEY and CDR2 SMNVEV (reference sequence). As DNA, the CDR3 is TGTGCCAGCAGTTTAATAGGACAGATCCAAGAGACCCAGTACTTC. It translates to CASSLIGQIQETQYF.

The chain employs TRBV6-5 and TRBJ2-1, with D possibly being TRBD2 (6 bases). The V end lost 8 bases, the J end lost 6 bases, and 14 bases lay between the germline ends. The germline V gene has CDR1 MNHEY and CDR2 SVGAGI. This CDR3 spans 13 amino acids. The CDR3 DNA reads TGTGCCAGCGGGACTCGGGGACTCAATGAGCAGTTCTTC. The encoded protein is CASGTRGLNEQFF.

The chain recombines TRBV3-1 (or the pseudogene TRBV3-2) with TRBJ2-1; 7 nucleotides match TRBD1. CDR1 LGHDT and CDR2 YNNKEL come from the germline V gene (reference sequence). Trimming cost V 4 bases and J 5 bases; bases outside gene matches: 8. The CDR3 is made up of 15 amino acids. This CDR3 is CASSRYGTVDNEQFF. As DNA, the CDR3 is TGTGCCAGCAGCCGTTATGGGACAGTAGACAATGAGCAGTTCTTC.

V is TRBV4-2 and J is TRBJ2-1, with a tentative D call TRBD2 (6 bases). This CDR3 contains 16 residues. Germline V lookup: CDR1 LGHNA, CDR2 YNFKEQ. The ends were cut back, 3 bases at V and 0 bases at J, with 12 bases in the middle. CDR3 in amino acids: CASSHDGTYSYNEQFF. Written as DNA, the CDR3 is TGTGCCAGCAGCCACGACGGGACTTACTCCTACAATGAGCAGTTCTTC.